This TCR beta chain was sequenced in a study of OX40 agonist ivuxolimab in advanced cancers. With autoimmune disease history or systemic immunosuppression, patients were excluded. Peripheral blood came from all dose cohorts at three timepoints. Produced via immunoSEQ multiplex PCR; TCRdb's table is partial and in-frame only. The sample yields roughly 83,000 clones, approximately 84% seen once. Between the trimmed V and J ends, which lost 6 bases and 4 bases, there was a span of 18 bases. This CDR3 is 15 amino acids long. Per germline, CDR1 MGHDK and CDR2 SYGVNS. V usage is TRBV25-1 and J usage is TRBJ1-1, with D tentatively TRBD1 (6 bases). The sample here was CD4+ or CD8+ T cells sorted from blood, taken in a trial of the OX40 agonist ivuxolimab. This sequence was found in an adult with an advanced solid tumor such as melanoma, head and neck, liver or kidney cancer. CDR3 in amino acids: CASSMMGGLGTEAFF. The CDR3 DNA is TGTGCCAGCAGCATGATGGGGGGGCTGGGCACTGAAGCTTTCTTT.